This T cell receptor (beta chain) was identified during a study of patients and donors after allogeneic stem cell transplantation. Each CDR3 protein gets one entry after TCRdb re-called the RT-PCR reads with MiXCR. The sample carries about a million distinct CDR3 sequences, roughly 18% recorded once. Trimming stripped 1 base from V and 2 bases from J, with 7 bases between. CDR3 size: 14 residues. Germline CDR1 reads SGHRS; CDR2 reads YFSETQ. This clonotype was counted at least ten times. This TCR derives from a human donor who was either an allogeneic HSCT recipient or a stem cell or donor lymphocyte infusion donor (not recorded which). It is not recorded whose cells these are; they may come from a transplant donor. Sequencing used blood, either unsorted or a sorted T cell fraction (not recorded which). The chain is built from TRBV5-1 and TRBJ2-1, with D tentatively TRBD1 (5 bases). DNA of the CDR3: TGCGCCAGCAGCTTGCAGGGTCCCTACAATGAGCAGTTCTTC. This encodes CASSLQGPYNEQFF.